A selection of T cell receptor beta chains follows, all from one sample in a study of cytomegalovirus exposure and HLA in healthy donors. The assay was immunoSEQ multiplex PCR, and TCRdb's table has in-frame clones only and misses some. The table lists around 130,000 clones, under 85% of them singletons. Specimen: PBMCs. The receptors stem from a woman in her 50s in good health and CMV-seropositive. Both conserved end residues are part of each CDR3. The order of the fields is CDR3 protein, CDR3 DNA, J gene, clone size, D gene, V gene. D genes are given only for firm matches. Expanded clones are given a class, and other clones once, few, many or no size at all.

CDR3aa: CASSNNGLSYEQYF; CDR3nt: TGTGCCAGCAGTAACAACGGACTCTCCTACGAGCAGTACTTC; j_gene: TRBJ2-7; abundance: -; d_gene: -; v_gene: TRBV9
CDR3aa: CASSSGVNTGELFF; CDR3nt: TGTGCCAGCAGCTCCGGGGTTAACACCGGGGAGCTGTTTTTT; j_gene: TRBJ2-2; abundance: -; d_gene: -; v_gene: TRBV7-9
CDR3aa: CAYDRDIYEQYF; CDR3nt: TGTGCCTACGACAGGGATATCTACGAACAGTACTTC; j_gene: TRBJ2-7; abundance: -; d_gene: TRBD1; v_gene: TRBV30
CDR3aa: CASSPPSSGYNEQFF; CDR3nt: TGTGCCAGCTCACCACCATCTAGCGGGTACAATGAGCAGTTCTTC; j_gene: TRBJ2-1; abundance: -; d_gene: TRBD2; v_gene: TRBV18
CDR3aa: CASSPQASGSYEQYF; CDR3nt: TGCGCCAGCAGCCCCCAAGCCAGCGGGTCCTACGAGCAGTACTTC; j_gene: TRBJ2-7; abundance: -; d_gene: -; v_gene: TRBV4-3
CDR3aa: CASSLNSGDSTRHEQYF; CDR3nt: TGCGCCAGCAGCTTGAACTCTGGGGACAGTACACGACACGAGCAGTACTTC; j_gene: TRBJ2-7; abundance: few; d_gene: TRBD1; v_gene: TRBV5-1
CDR3aa: CASSATSLGADTQYF; CDR3nt: TGTGCCAGCAGCGCGACTAGCCTAGGCGCAGATACGCAGTATTTT; j_gene: TRBJ2-3; abundance: -; d_gene: TRBD2; v_gene: TRBV9
CDR3aa: CASSRAGAGQPQHF; CDR3nt: TGTGCCAGCAGCCGCGCGGGGGCCGGACAGCCCCAGCATTTT; j_gene: TRBJ1-5; abundance: -; d_gene: -; v_gene: TRBV7-9
CDR3aa: CASSVAIQGEQYF; CDR3nt: TGTGCCAGCAGCGTAGCGATACAGGGCGAGCAGTACTTC; j_gene: TRBJ2-7; abundance: once; d_gene: -; v_gene: TRBV9
CDR3aa: CACSYRDRGGNSPLHF; CDR3nt: TGCGCCTGCAGCTACCGGGACAGGGGGGGGAATTCACCCCTCCACTTT; j_gene: TRBJ1-6; abundance: -; d_gene: TRBD1; v_gene: TRBV5-1
CDR3aa: CASSLTRQGGGSPLHF; CDR3nt: TGTGCCAGCAGCTTAACACGACAGGGTGGGGGGTCACCCCTCCACTTT; j_gene: TRBJ1-6; abundance: few; d_gene: TRBD1; v_gene: TRBV11-2
CDR3aa: CASSEVAGDYEQYF; CDR3nt: TGTGCCAGCAGTGAGGTAGCGGGGGACTACGAGCAGTACTTC; j_gene: TRBJ2-7; abundance: -; d_gene: TRBD2; v_gene: TRBV6-1
CDR3aa: CASSLGLVSGANVLTF; CDR3nt: TGTGCCAGCAGCTTGGGGCTGGTGTCTGGGGCCAACGTCCTGACTTTC; j_gene: TRBJ2-6; abundance: -; d_gene: -; v_gene: TRBV5-4
CDR3aa: CASSQEKRGQETQYF; CDR3nt: TGTGCCAGCAGCCAAGAGAAGCGGGGGCAAGAGACCCAGTACTTC; j_gene: TRBJ2-5; abundance: -; d_gene: TRBD2; v_gene: TRBV4-2
CDR3aa: CAWASGGGYNEQFF; CDR3nt: TGTGCCTGGGCTAGCGGGGGCGGCTACAATGAGCAGTTCTTC; j_gene: TRBJ2-1; abundance: once; d_gene: TRBD2; v_gene: TRBV30
CDR3aa: CASSPNPGQAGGVWGYTF; CDR3nt: TGCGCCAGCAGCCCGAACCCCGGGCAGGCAGGGGGTGTTTGGGGCTACACCTTC; j_gene: TRBJ1-2; abundance: -; d_gene: TRBD1; v_gene: TRBV4-1
CDR3aa: CASSADPSSGTSFYEQYF; CDR3nt: TGTGCCAGCAGTGCAGACCCCTCCTCCGGGACTAGCTTCTACGAGCAGTACTTC; j_gene: TRBJ2-7; abundance: -; d_gene: TRBD2; v_gene: TRBV2
CDR3aa: CSVEWGDTEAFF; CDR3nt: TGCAGCGTTGAATGGGGGGACACTGAAGCTTTCTTT; j_gene: TRBJ1-1; abundance: -; d_gene: -; v_gene: TRBV29-1
CDR3aa: CASSFEGAAGTQYF; CDR3nt: TGTGCCAGCAGCTTCGAGGGGGCTGCGGGGACCCAGTACTTC; j_gene: TRBJ2-5; abundance: -; d_gene: TRBD1; v_gene: TRBV7-2
CDR3aa: CASQRGQGTYEQYF; CDR3nt: TGTGCCAGCCAGAGGGGACAGGGGACTTACGAGCAGTACTTC; j_gene: TRBJ2-7; abundance: once; d_gene: TRBD1; v_gene: TRBV19
CDR3aa: CASSLTAGLQADTQYF; CDR3nt: TGTGCCAGCAGCTTAACGGCGGGACTACAAGCAGATACGCAGTATTTT; j_gene: TRBJ2-3; abundance: once; d_gene: TRBD2; v_gene: TRBV7-6
CDR3aa: CASSWDRGGNSPLHF; CDR3nt: TGTGCCAGCAGTTGGGACAGAGGGGGTAATTCACCCCTCCACTTT; j_gene: TRBJ1-6; abundance: -; d_gene: TRBD1; v_gene: TRBV27
CDR3aa: CASSEPGRYEQYF; CDR3nt: TGTGCCAGCAGTGAGCCAGGGCGCTACGAGCAGTACTTC; j_gene: TRBJ2-7; abundance: once; d_gene: -; v_gene: TRBV2
CDR3aa: CASSSGVLNEKLFF; CDR3nt: TGTGCCAGCAGCTCGGGGGTGCTGAATGAAAAACTGTTTTTT; j_gene: TRBJ1-4; abundance: -; d_gene: -; v_gene: TRBV7-2
CDR3aa: CASGRATNEKLFF; CDR3nt: TGTGCCAGTGGCCGTGCAACTAATGAAAAACTGTTTTTT; j_gene: TRBJ1-4; abundance: once; d_gene: -; v_gene: TRBV2
CDR3aa: CASSLAGYTGELFF; CDR3nt: TGTGCCAGCAGCTTAGCAGGATACACCGGGGAGCTGTTTTTT; j_gene: TRBJ2-2; abundance: -; d_gene: -; v_gene: TRBV11-2
CDR3aa: CASSLRSGGQGQETQYF; CDR3nt: TGTGCCAGTAGCCTCCGGAGCGGAGGACAGGGGCAAGAGACCCAGTACTTC; j_gene: TRBJ2-5; abundance: -; d_gene: TRBD1; v_gene: TRBV19
CDR3aa: CASSPTGGLAGGPNTDTQYF; CDR3nt: TGTGCCAGCAGTCCAACGGGAGGACTAGCGGGGGGGCCCAACACAGATACGCAGTATTTT; j_gene: TRBJ2-3; abundance: -; d_gene: TRBD2; v_gene: TRBV13
CDR3aa: CASSVDPSGELVDTQYF; CDR3nt: TGTGCCAGCAGCGTAGACCCTAGCGGGGAACTAGTAGATACGCAGTATTTT; j_gene: TRBJ2-3; abundance: -; d_gene: TRBD2; v_gene: TRBV9
CDR3aa: CASSIRDTSLAKNIQYF; CDR3nt: TGTGCCAGCAGTATCCGGGACACCAGTTTAGCCAAAAACATTCAGTACTTC; j_gene: TRBJ2-4; abundance: -; d_gene: -; v_gene: TRBV2
CDR3aa: CASSIDEGTLRSSYNSPLHF; CDR3nt: TGTGCCAGTAGTATAGATGAAGGGACACTCAGGAGCTCCTATAATTCACCCCTCCACTTT; j_gene: TRBJ1-6; abundance: -; d_gene: -; v_gene: TRBV19
CDR3aa: CASSAYRVPNYGYTF; CDR3nt: TGTGCCAGCAGCGCGTACCGGGTTCCTAACTATGGCTACACCTTC; j_gene: TRBJ1-2; abundance: -; d_gene: -; v_gene: TRBV7-8
CDR3aa: CASSLRGLEKLFF; CDR3nt: TGTGCCAGCAGTTTGCGGGGACTTGAAAAACTGTTTTTT; j_gene: TRBJ1-4; abundance: few; d_gene: -; v_gene: TRBV27
CDR3aa: CASSPRSLNGEQYF; CDR3nt: TGTGCCAGCAGTCCCAGATCCCTTAACGGGGAGCAGTACTTC; j_gene: TRBJ2-7; abundance: -; d_gene: -; v_gene: TRBV6-1
CDR3aa: CASGTGVSYEQYF; CDR3nt: TGCGCCAGCGGAACAGGGGTCTCCTACGAGCAGTACTTC; j_gene: TRBJ2-7; abundance: -; d_gene: TRBD1; v_gene: TRBV5-1
CDR3aa: CASSGQKRTEAFF; CDR3nt: TGTGCCAGCAGTGGACAGAAAAGGACTGAAGCTTTCTTT; j_gene: TRBJ1-1; abundance: -; d_gene: -; v_gene: TRBV6-6
CDR3aa: CASKVLRGSYNEQFF; CDR3nt: TGTGCCAGCAAGGTACTAAGGGGCTCCTACAATGAGCAGTTCTTC; j_gene: TRBJ2-1; abundance: once; d_gene: -; v_gene: TRBV6-5
CDR3aa: CASTENLGGSYNEQFF; CDR3nt: TGTGCCAGCACTGAAAATTTGGGGGGCTCCTACAATGAGCAGTTCTTC; j_gene: TRBJ2-1; abundance: few; d_gene: -; v_gene: TRBV6-1
CDR3aa: CAWSGGIRTASYEQYF; CDR3nt: TGTGCCTGGAGTGGAGGAATCCGGACAGCATCCTACGAGCAGTACTTC; j_gene: TRBJ2-7; abundance: few; d_gene: -; v_gene: TRBV30
CDR3aa: CASSIPTGNHQPQHF; CDR3nt: TGTGCCAGTAGTATCCCGACAGGGAACCATCAGCCCCAGCATTTT; j_gene: TRBJ1-5; abundance: -; d_gene: TRBD1; v_gene: TRBV19
CDR3aa: CASNPGQGRADTQYF; CDR3nt: TGTGCCAGCAATCCGGGACAGGGAAGGGCAGATACGCAGTATTTT; j_gene: TRBJ2-3; abundance: -; d_gene: TRBD1; v_gene: TRBV2
CDR3aa: CASKGLAGGSSYNEQFF; CDR3nt: TGTGCCAGCAAAGGACTAGCGGGGGGAAGCTCCTACAATGAGCAGTTCTTC; j_gene: TRBJ2-1; abundance: -; d_gene: TRBD2; v_gene: TRBV2
CDR3aa: CASIQTGMVVEKLFF; CDR3nt: TGTGCCAGCATCCAGACCGGGATGGTAGTTGAAAAACTGTTTTTT; j_gene: TRBJ1-4; abundance: once; d_gene: -; v_gene: TRBV5-5
CDR3aa: CASSDMTGKPSGANVLTF; CDR3nt: TGTGCCAGCAGTGATATGACAGGGAAACCCTCTGGGGCCAACGTCCTGACTTTC; j_gene: TRBJ2-6; abundance: -; d_gene: TRBD1; v_gene: TRBV6-1